This TCR beta chain was documented in a study of blood T cell repertoires in COVID-19. Whole-study context: COVID-19 samples collected from the United States, Italy and Spain covered acute and convalescent phases. PBMCs, B-cell-depleted T cells, or T cells provided the cDNA or gDNA that made up the material.

Trimming at V came to 7 bases and at J to 0 bases, leaving 4 bases not matched to a gene. CDR3 length equals 16 residues. Germline CDR1 reads LNHNV; CDR2 reads YYDKDF (reference sequence). There are a few counts of this clone. Original handling: The assay estimated nucleated cells by amplifying reference gene primers. The table came from immunoSEQ multiplex PCR; TCRdb's copy has only in-frame clones and leaves some out. That table supplies the V and J calls and clone size; D and trimming were determined from the DNA. The table shows 390,000 or so clones, with 80% to 90% occurring only once. The V and J genes are TRBV15 and TRBJ2-1, with 12 bases lining up with TRBD2. The sequence derives from a woman aged 25 to 39 with COVID-19, enrolled during active disease. Input material: peripheral blood. The CDR3 DNA is TGTGCCACCACTAGCGGGAGGGGACACTCCTACAATGAGCAGTTCTTC. Translating it yields CATTSGRGHSYNEQFF.